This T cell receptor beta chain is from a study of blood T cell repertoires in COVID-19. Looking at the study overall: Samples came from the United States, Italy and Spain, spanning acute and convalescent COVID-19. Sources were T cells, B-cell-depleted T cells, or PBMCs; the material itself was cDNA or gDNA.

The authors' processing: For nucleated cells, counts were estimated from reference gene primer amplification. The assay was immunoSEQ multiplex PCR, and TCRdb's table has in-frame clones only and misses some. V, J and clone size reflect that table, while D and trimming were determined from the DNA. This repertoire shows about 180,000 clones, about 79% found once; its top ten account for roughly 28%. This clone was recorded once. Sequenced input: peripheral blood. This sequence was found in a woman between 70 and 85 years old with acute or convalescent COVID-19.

The CDR3 DNA reads as TGCAGTGCTAGTGGGACAGGGCTTGGCTACACCTTC. Translating gives CSASGTGLGYTF. The chain uses TRBV20-1 and TRBJ1-2; 9 bases map to TRBD1. The CDR3 contains 12 residues. Germline V gene sequence: CDR1 DFQATT, CDR2 SNEGSKA (reference sequence). Germline trimming cut 3 bases from V and 7 bases from J; bases unmatched to any gene: 3.